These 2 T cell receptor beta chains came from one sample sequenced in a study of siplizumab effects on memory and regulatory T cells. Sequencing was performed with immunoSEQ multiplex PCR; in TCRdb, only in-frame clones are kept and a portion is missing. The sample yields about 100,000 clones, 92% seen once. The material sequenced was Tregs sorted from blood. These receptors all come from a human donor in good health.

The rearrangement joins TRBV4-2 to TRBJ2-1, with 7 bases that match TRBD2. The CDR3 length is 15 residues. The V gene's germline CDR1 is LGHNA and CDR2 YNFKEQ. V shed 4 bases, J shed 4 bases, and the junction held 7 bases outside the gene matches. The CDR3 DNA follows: TGTGCCAGCAGCCGGGGGGGAGTGGGGTACAATGAGCAGTTCTTC. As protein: CASSRGGVGYNEQFF.

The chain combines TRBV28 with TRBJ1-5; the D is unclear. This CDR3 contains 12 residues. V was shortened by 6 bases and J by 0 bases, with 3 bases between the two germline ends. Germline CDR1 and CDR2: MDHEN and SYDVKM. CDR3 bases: TGTGCCAGCAGGGTTAGCAATCAGCCCCAGCATTTT. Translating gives CASRVSNQPQHF.